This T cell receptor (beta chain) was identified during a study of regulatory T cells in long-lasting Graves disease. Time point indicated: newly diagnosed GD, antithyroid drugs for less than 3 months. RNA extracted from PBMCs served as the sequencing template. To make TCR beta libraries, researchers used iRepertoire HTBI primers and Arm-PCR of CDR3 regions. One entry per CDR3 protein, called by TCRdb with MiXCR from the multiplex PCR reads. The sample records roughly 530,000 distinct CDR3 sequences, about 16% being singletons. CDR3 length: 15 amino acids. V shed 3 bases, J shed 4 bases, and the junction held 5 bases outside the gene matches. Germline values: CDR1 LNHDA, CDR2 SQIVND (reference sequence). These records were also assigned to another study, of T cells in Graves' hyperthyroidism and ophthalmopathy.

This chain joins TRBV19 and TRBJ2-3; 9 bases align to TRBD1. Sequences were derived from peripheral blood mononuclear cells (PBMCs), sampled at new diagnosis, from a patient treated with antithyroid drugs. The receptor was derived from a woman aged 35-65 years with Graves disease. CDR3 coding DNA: TGTGCCAGTAGTATGGGGGACAGGGTGGCAGATACGCAGTATTTT. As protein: CASSMGDRVADTQYF. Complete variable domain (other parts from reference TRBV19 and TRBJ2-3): DGGITQSPKYLFRKEGQNVTLSCEQNLNHDAMYWYRQDPGQGLRLIYYSQIVNDFQKGDIAEGYSVSREKKESFPLTVTSAQKNPTAFYLCASSMGDRVADTQYFGPGTRLTVL.